Reported below is one T cell receptor beta chain. The assay was immunoSEQ multiplex PCR, and TCRdb's table has in-frame clones only and misses some. The table lists about 250,000 clones, roughly 88% of them singletons. This sample stems from a study of blood T cell repertoires in COVID-19. On the study more broadly: Samples came from the United States, Italy and Spain, spanning acute and convalescent COVID-19.

The specimen was peripheral blood. The source is a woman in her thirties with COVID-19, enrolled during active disease.

Written as DNA, the CDR3 is TGTGCCAGCAGTTACTCTGACAGGGATAATCAGCCCCAGCATTTT. This sequence encodes CASSYSDRDNQPQHF. The rearrangement links TRBV6-6 to TRBJ1-5; the match to TRBD1 covers 7 bases. Looked up from germline, CDR1 is MNHNY and CDR2 is SVGAGI (reference sequence). This CDR3 spans 15 amino acids. J lost 4 bases, V lost 0 bases, and 3 bases had no gene match.